This T cell receptor beta chain stems from a study of blood T cell repertoires in COVID-19. This CDR3 has 13 residues. Germline V CDR1 and CDR2: MDHEN, SYDVKM. Generated by immunoSEQ multiplex PCR, the TCRdb table keeps only in-frame clones and is missing some. This table holds about 200,000 clones, roughly 90% found once. The V call is TRBV28, the J call TRBJ1-2; no firm D call. This TCR came from a woman between 65 and 79 years old with acute or convalescent COVID-19. Sequencing was performed on peripheral blood. The CDR3 coding sequence is TGTGCTTCGCGAAGGCAGGATTACTATGGCTACACCTTC. Residues: CASRRQDYYGYTF.